The present T cell receptor beta chain was sequenced within a study of human T cells and chemical hapten exposure. Study overall: The use of 2% DPC on about 2 cm by about 2 cm of upper inner arm skin constituted sensitization.

TCRdb reanalysed the RACE reads using MiXCR and keeps one entry per CDR3 protein. The sample has about 84,000 distinct CDR3 sequences; 8% to 13% are singletons. This clonotype occurred many times. Its target is unknown. Time point given: patch test 2, 6 weeks after DPC sensitization. Stated treatment: therapeutic diphenylcyclopropenone sensitization with weekly scalp DPC. At every patch-test visit, blood was drawn before the patch test was applied. CDR3 length: 14 amino acids. Trimming cost V 5 bases and J 5 bases, with 14 bases left between them. In germline, CDR1 is MNHEY, CDR2 SVGEGT. Study-wide results and limits: Patch test score was positively correlated with the counts of PT1 expanded TCRs. In comparison with controls, expanded TCRs gave rise to a significantly larger number of large CDR3 similarity clusters.

The rearrangement uses TRBV6-2 or TRBV6-3 and TRBJ2-3; D is perhaps TRBD1 (6 bases). The sequenced sample was whole blood, obtained in connection with sensitization to the hapten diphenylcyclopropenone (DPC). The clonotype originates from a woman aged 45-65 years with alopecia areata. Some clones in this sample may be carry-over from other donors' samples. The CDR3 DNA sequence: TGTGCCAGCAGTCCGGGACACCGTATAGATACGCAGTATTTT. Translation: CASSPGHRIDTQYF.